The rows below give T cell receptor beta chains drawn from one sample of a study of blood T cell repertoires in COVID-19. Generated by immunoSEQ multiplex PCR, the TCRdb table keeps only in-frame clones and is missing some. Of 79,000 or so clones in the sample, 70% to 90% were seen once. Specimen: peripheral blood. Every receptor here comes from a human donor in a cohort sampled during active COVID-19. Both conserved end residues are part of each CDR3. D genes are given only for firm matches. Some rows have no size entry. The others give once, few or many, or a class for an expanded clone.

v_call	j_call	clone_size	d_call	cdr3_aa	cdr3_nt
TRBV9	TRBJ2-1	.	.	CASSVALANEQFF	TGTGCCAGCAGCGTGGCGCTAGCCAATGAGCAGTTCTTC
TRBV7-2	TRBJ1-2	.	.	CASSAPERGENYGYTF	TGTGCCAGCAGCGCCCCTGAGCGGGGGGAAAACTATGGCTACACCTTC
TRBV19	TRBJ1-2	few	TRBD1	CASSVQGATGGYTF	TGTGCCAGTAGTGTACAGGGGGCTACTGGAGGCTACACCTTC
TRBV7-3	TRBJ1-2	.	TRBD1	CASSSYQGQTGYTF	TGTGCCAGCAGCTCCTATCAGGGACAGACAGGCTACACCTTC
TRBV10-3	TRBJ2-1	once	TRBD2	CAISAGGSHEQFF	TGTGCCATCAGTGCGGGAGGGTCCCATGAGCAGTTCTTC
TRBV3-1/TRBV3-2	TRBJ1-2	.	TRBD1	CASSLGQGASVGYTF	TGTGCCAGCAGCCTGGGACAGGGGGCGAGCGTTGGCTACACCTTC
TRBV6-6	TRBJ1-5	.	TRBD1	CASIQTGNQPQHF	TGTGCCAGCATTCAGACAGGGAATCAGCCCCAGCATTTT
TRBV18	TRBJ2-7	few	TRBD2	CASSPIQREGTYEQYF	TGTGCCAGCTCACCGATACAGCGGGAGGGGACCTACGAGCAGTACTTC
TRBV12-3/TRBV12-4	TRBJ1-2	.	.	CASSIEALDGYTF	TGTGCCAGCAGTATCGAAGCTTTGGATGGCTACACCTTC
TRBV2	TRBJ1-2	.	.	CASSAILRGANYGYTF	TGTGCCAGCAGTGCAATCCTGCGGGGCGCGAACTATGGCTACACCTTC
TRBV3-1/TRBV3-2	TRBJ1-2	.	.	CASSPQAGGYTF	TGTGCCAGCAGCCCCCAGGCGGGTGGCTACACCTTC
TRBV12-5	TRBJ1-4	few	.	CASGFGDNPSPWEKLFF	TGTGCTAGTGGGTTCGGAGATAACCCCTCCCCTTGGGAAAAACTGTTTTTT
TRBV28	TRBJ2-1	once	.	CASSGGRELGEQFF	TGTGCCAGCAGCGGGGGGCGGGAGCTCGGTGAGCAGTTCTTC
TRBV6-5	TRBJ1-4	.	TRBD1	CASSKQGSNEKLFF	TGTGCCAGCAGTAAACAGGGGTCTAATGAAAAACTGTTTTTT
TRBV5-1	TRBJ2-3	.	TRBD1	CASRRQGITSTDTQYF	TGCGCCAGCAGGAGACAGGGGATTACTAGCACAGATACGCAGTATTTT
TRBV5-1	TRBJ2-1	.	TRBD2	CASSEWGGYNEQFF	TGCGCCAGCAGCGAATGGGGGGGCTACAATGAGCAGTTCTTC
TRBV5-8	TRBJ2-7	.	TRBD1	CASRSGTGMGEQYF	TGTGCCAGCAGATCCGGGACAGGAATGGGGGAGCAGTACTTC
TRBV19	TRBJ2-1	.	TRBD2	CASSIDSGNYNEQFF	TGTGCCAGTAGTATAGATAGCGGGAATTACAATGAGCAGTTCTTC
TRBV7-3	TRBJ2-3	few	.	CASSLGRDTQYF	TGTGCCAGCAGCTTAGGGAGAGATACGCAGTATTTT
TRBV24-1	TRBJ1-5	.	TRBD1	CATSDPSMTGDNQPQHF	TGTGCCACCAGTGACCCTAGTATGACAGGGGATAATCAGCCCCAGCATTTT
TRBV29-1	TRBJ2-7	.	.	CSVARDMGSYEQYF	TGCAGCGTAGCCCGGGACATGGGGTCCTACGAGCAGTACTTC
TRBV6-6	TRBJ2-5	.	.	CASSYSGQVLETQYF	TGTGCCAGCAGTTACTCGGGCCAGGTCCTAGAGACCCAGTACTTC
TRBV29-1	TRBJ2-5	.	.	CSGAGGETQYF	TGCAGCGGGGCCGGAGGGGAGACCCAGTACTTC
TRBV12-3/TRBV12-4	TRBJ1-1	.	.	CASSRTGKTEAFF	TGTGCCAGCAGTAGAACAGGGAAGACTGAAGCTTTCTTT
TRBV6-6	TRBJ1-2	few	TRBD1	CASSHGTGSYGYTF	TGTGCCAGCAGTCACGGGACAGGGTCCTATGGCTACACCTTC
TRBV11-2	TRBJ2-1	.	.	CASSPSRDSYNEQFF	TGTGCCAGCAGCCCGAGCAGGGATTCCTACAATGAGCAGTTCTTC
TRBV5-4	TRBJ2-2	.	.	CASSLGLGGANTGELFF	TGTGCCAGCAGCTTGGGGTTGGGGGGTGCGAACACCGGGGAGCTGTTTTTT
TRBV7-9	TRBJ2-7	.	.	CASSYRLDSPYEQYF	TGTGCCAGCAGCTACCGACTAGATTCCCCCTACGAGCAGTACTTC
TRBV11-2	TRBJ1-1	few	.	CASSLSGNTEAFF	TGTGCCAGCAGCTTGAGCGGGAACACTGAAGCTTTCTTT
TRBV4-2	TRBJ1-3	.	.	CASSQDEVAGNTIYF	TGTGCCAGCAGCCAAGATGAGGTGGCTGGAAACACCATATATTTT
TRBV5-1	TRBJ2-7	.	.	CASRSTGSISYEQYF	TGCGCCAGCAGATCTACAGGGTCGATCTCCTACGAGCAGTACTTC
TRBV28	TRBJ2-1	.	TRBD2	CASSPLAGGFSSYNEQFF	TGTGCCAGCAGCCCCCTAGCGGGGGGCTTTAGCTCCTACAATGAGCAGTTCTTC
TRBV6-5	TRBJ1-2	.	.	CASSNRENYGYTF	TGTGCCAGCAGTAACAGGGAGAACTATGGCTACACCTTC
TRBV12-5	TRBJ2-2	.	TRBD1	CASGLVQGITGELFF	TGTGCTAGTGGTTTGGTACAGGGGATCACCGGGGAGCTGTTTTTT
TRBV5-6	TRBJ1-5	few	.	CASSLSTNQPQHF	TGTGCCAGCAGCTTATCAACAAATCAGCCCCAGCATTTT
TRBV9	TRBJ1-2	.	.	CASSLSYRAGYTF	TGTGCCAGCAGCCTATCTTACAGGGCTGGCTACACCTTC
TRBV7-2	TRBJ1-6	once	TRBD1	CASSPRDRGYSPLHF	TGTGCCAGCAGCCCTCGGGACAGGGGATATTCACCCCTCCACTTT
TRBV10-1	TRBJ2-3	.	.	CASSDTAKPSTDTQYF	TGCGCCAGCAGTGACACTGCAAAACCTAGCACAGATACGCAGTATTTT
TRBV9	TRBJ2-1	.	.	CASTLGVGSYNEQFF	TGTGCCAGCACCCTCGGGGTCGGCAGCTACAATGAGCAGTTCTTC
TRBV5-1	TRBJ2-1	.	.	CASTRRGPYNEQFF	TGCGCCAGCACACGGCGGGGGCCTTACAATGAGCAGTTCTTC
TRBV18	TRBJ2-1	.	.	CASSWTDRSAEQFF	TGTGCCAGCTCCTGGACAGACCGGTCTGCTGAGCAGTTCTTC
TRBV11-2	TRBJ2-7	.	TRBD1	CASSPWDRGYEQYF	TGTGCCAGCAGCCCCTGGGACAGGGGCTACGAGCAGTACTTC